The 12 T cell receptor beta chains in this list originate from one sample, sequenced in a study of control samples from healthy donors and cancer patients. The table came from immunoSEQ multiplex PCR; TCRdb's copy has only in-frame clones and leaves some out. The sample carries more than 25,000 clones, approximately 94% recorded once. Sequenced material: blood. These receptors were obtained from a man in his 60s in good health.

To note about this clone: The germline gene is not matched at one end of the junction; a read error may be the cause. The V gene is TRBV19, the J gene TRBJ1-3; 7 positions match TRBD1. There are 16 residues in the CDR3. The germline V gene encodes CDR1 LNHDA and CDR2 SQIVND (reference sequence). The CDR3 protein is CASNIGTASSGNTIYF. The CDR3 bases are TGTGCCAGTAATATAGGGACAGCAAGTTCTGGAAACACCATATATTTT.

This rearrangement joins TRBV6-6 to TRBJ1-5, with D perhaps matching TRBD1 (6 bases). CDR1 is MNHNY and CDR2 is SVGAGI in the germline V gene (reference sequence). The length of the CDR3 is 15 residues. Trimming took off 6 bases at V and 3 bases at J, with 15 bases between the two ends. The CDR3 region is CASRDSQGNNQPQHF. The CDR3 DNA is TGTGCCAGCAGGGATTCACAGGGAAACAATCAGCCCCAGCATTTT.

The chain carries TRBV3-1 (or the pseudogene TRBV3-2) and TRBJ2-5; 14 bases line up with TRBD2. Germline-derived CDR1 and CDR2 are LGHDT and YNNKEL (reference sequence). The CDR3 covers 16 residues. With 4 bases clipped from V and 5 bases from J, the junction kept 6 bases outside the gene matches. The DNA for the CDR3 is TGTGCCAGCAGCCTCCGACTAGCGGGGGGGCAGGAGACCCAGTACTTC. Its translation is CASSLRLAGGQETQYF.

The rearrangement uses TRBV7-2 and TRBJ2-2, with unresolved D. CDR1 and CDR2 from the germline V gene are SGHTA and FQGNSA. The CDR3 loop spans 12 amino acids. With 3 bases removed from V and 7 bases from J, the gap between germline ends came to 6 bases. The CDR3 DNA reads TGTGCCAGCAGCTTGGGTGTCGGGGAGCTGTTTTTT. Protein product: CASSLGVGELFF.

As regards this clone: One end of the junction is discordant with germline, which a read error may explain. The chain employs TRBV7-2 and TRBJ2-5; no clear D. The CDR3 is 14 amino acids. The germline V gene has CDR1 SGHTA and CDR2 FQGNSA. Written as DNA, the CDR3 is TGTGCCAGCAGCTTGATCCGGGCCCAAGGGACCCAGTACTTC. The encoded protein is CASSLIRAQGTQYF.

V gene TRBV6-5 combines with J gene TRBJ1-1; a weak D match, TRBD1 (6 bases). The CDR3 is 14 residues long. V was cut by 2 bases and J by 1 base, with 8 bases left in between. Germline V lookup: CDR1 MNHEY, CDR2 SVGAGI. For the CDR3, the DNA is TGTGCCAGCAGTTACACGGGACAGAACACTGAAGCTTTCTTT. Encoded protein: CASSYTGQNTEAFF.

The V call is TRBV6-2 or TRBV6-3, the J call TRBJ1-6; 7 positions agree with TRBD1. J lost 7 bases, V lost 6 bases, and 9 bases had no gene match. Germline values: CDR1 MNHEY, CDR2 SVGEGT. The length of the CDR3 is 15 residues. The CDR3 DNA follows: TGTGCCAGCAGCCTAAGACAGGGAGTAAATTCACCCCTCCACTTT. This encodes CASSLRQGVNSPLHF.

V usage is TRBV11-1 and J usage is TRBJ2-1; D perhaps matches TRBD1 (5 bases). V gave up 0 bases and J gave up 5 bases, with 14 bases separating them. CDR3 length: 16 amino acids. Germline CDR1 SGHAT, CDR2 FQDESV (reference sequence). The CDR3 DNA reads TGTGCCAGCAGCTTAGCGGGGCAAATCCCACACAATGAGCAGTTCTTC. Its translation: CASSLAGQIPHNEQFF.

The V and J genes are TRBV27 and TRBJ1-1; D may be TRBD1 (5 bases). From germline, CDR1 is MNHEY and CDR2 SMNVEV (reference sequence). The CDR3 is 13 amino acids. V was pared by 10 bases and J by 0 bases, with 12 bases between. The CDR3 DNA is TGTGCCACCTCGACAGCCCTGAACACTGAAGCTTTCTTT. Translated, it gives CATSTALNTEAFF.

Notes on this clone: At one end the junction does not follow the germline gene, possibly because of a read error. The chain carries TRBV12-3 or TRBV12-4 and TRBJ1-1; no definite D call. The CDR3 is 11 residues long. Here the CDR3 reads CASRKNIEAFF. CDR3 DNA: TGTGCCAGCAGGAAAAACATTGAAGCTTTCTTT.

This chain joins TRBV7-4 and TRBJ2-1; D gene unclear. Germline CDR1 reads SGHVT; CDR2 reads SQSDAQ. The germline V and J ends were trimmed by 5 bases and 7 bases, with 15 bases remaining between them. The CDR3 totals 14 residues. Here the CDR3 DNA reads TGTGCCAGCAGCCTCTGTCAGCCCCAGAATGAGCAGTTCTTC. It translates to CASSLCQPQNEQFF.

The chain is built from TRBV27 and TRBJ1-2; 8 bases map to TRBD1. V lost 5 bases and J lost 5; bases outside the gene matches: 7. CDR3 length: 14 residues. The germline V gene encodes CDR1 MNHEY and CDR2 SMNVEV (reference sequence). For the CDR3, the DNA is TGTGCCAGCAGTCCGAGACAGGGGATTTATGGCTACACCTTC. It yields the protein CASSPRQGIYGYTF.